This T cell receptor (beta chain) was sequenced in a study of cytomegalovirus exposure and HLA in healthy donors. It was with 60 Vbeta and 13 Jbeta primers that the PCR ran. TCRdb's table, derived via immunoSEQ multiplex PCR, lists solely in-frame clones and lacks some. The sample includes under 150,000 clones, approximately 80% seen only once; the top ten take around 4.9%. In germline, CDR1 is LNHDA, CDR2 SQIVND (reference sequence). Trimming took 1 base from V and 1 from J; bases not matched to a gene: 4. The CDR3 totals 16 residues. In regard to this clone: Its antigen remains unidentified.

Overall study results and limits: An analysis done earlier found most TCR beta V segments productive about 87% or about 30% of the time. Some V segments, TRBV6-2 and TRBV6-3 among them, were indistinguishable and were therefore excluded. V- and J-gene trimming of TCR beta was linked (in a later analysis) to a missense DCLRE1C variant. A later look showed TCR association rates differing by HLA locus, highest for DRB1 and lowest for HLA-C.

The rearrangement uses TRBV19 and TRBJ1-5, with 7 bases aligning to TRBD1. The TCR originated in a male donor in good health and CMV-seronegative. The specimen was PBMCs. The CDR3 protein is CASSIGPTGSNQPQHF. DNA for the CDR3: TGTGCCAGTAGTATAGGACCGACAGGGAGCAATCAGCCCCAGCATTTT.